The T cell receptor beta chain described here comes from a study of T cells in Graves' hyperthyroidism and ophthalmopathy. Regarding the study as a whole: Using 13 V-J features, a model discriminated ophthalmopathy from stable hyperthyroidism. Ophthalmopathy was model-predicted a median roughly 6.3 months pre-onset. Blood also held most thyroid clonotypes expanded beyond 0.001.

Amplified TCR beta CDR3 regions came from RNA transcripts. First-round RT-PCR of the TCR CDR3 relied on the HTBI primer set. TCRdb re-analysed the multiplex PCR reads in MiXCR, keeping a single row per CDR3 protein. This sample carries 400,000 or so distinct CDR3 sequences, about an eighth of them seen once, and the ten largest clones take 28%. Deletions cut 3 bases from V and 6 bases from J, with 15 bases between. This CDR3 is built from 14 residues. Germline assignment: CDR1 SEHNR and CDR2 FQNEAQ (reference sequence). A word on this clonotype: The antigen is undetermined.

The clonotype was recovered from a man aged 50 to 59 with Graves' ophthalmopathy. The gene calls are TRBV7-9 and TRBJ2-7; D unresolved. Sequenced material: blood. In DNA, the CDR3 is TGTGCCAGCAGCTTGGCCGAAGTGTGGCGCGAGCAGTACTTC. Translated, it gives CASSLAEVWREQYF.